Each of the 23 T cell receptor beta chains below was sequenced from the same sample in a study of OX40 agonist ivuxolimab in advanced cancers. Some clones are missing from TCRdb's copy, which holds only in-frame ones; the method was immunoSEQ multiplex PCR. The table lists about 80,000 clones, around 90% of them singletons, with 0.15% to 0.2% in the top ten. This specimen was CD4+ or CD8+ T cells sorted from blood, taken in a trial of the OX40 agonist ivuxolimab. Receptors were obtained from an adult with an advanced solid tumor such as melanoma, head and neck, liver or kidney cancer.

The chain has TRBV6-1 and TRBJ2-2; perhaps TRBD1 as D (5 bases). V gave up 8 bases and J gave up 4 bases, with 14 bases separating them. Germline V CDR1 and CDR2: MNHNS, SASEGT. The CDR3 consists of 14 residues. CDR3 loop: CASVVRAGTGELFF. Written as DNA, the CDR3 is TGTGCCAGCGTGGTCAGGGCAGGCACCGGGGAGCTGTTTTTT.

V and J are TRBV6-6 and TRBJ2-3; tentatively, D is TRBD1 (5 bases). Per the germline V gene, CDR1 is MNHNY and CDR2 is SVGAGI (reference sequence). V was trimmed by 4 bases and J by 6 bases, leaving 20 bases between them. This CDR3 has 16 residues. CDR3 loop: CASSLSTEPRADTQYF. CDR3 sequence (DNA): TGTGCCAGCAGTTTATCGACAGAACCTAGGGCGGATACGCAGTATTTT.

The chain has TRBV5-1 and TRBJ2-2; D remains ambiguous. The V end lost 4 bases, the J end lost 4 bases, and 8 bases lay between the germline ends. The CDR3 length is 13 residues. Germline lookup yields CDR1 SGHRS and CDR2 YFSETQ. The CDR3 region is CASSLRPTGELFF. The CDR3 bases are TGCGCCAGCAGCCTTAGACCCACCGGGGAGCTGTTTTTT.

For this clone: One end of the junction fails to match germline, which may point to a read error. J is TRBJ2-3 and V is TRBV10-3; 10 nucleotides agree with TRBD2. The CDR3 length is 13 residues. Germline lookup yields CDR1 ENHRY and CDR2 SYGVKD. The CDR3 spells CAISEPSGSLWGF. The DNA of the CDR3 is TGTGCCATCAGTGAACCTAGCGGGAGTCTCTGGGGGTTT.

CDR3 nucleotide sequence: TGTGCCTGGGCTACTTCTGACAACTGGTACTTC. Protein sequence: CAWATSDNWYF. The J gene is TRBJ2-4, the V gene TRBV30; unclear D gene. Germline V lookup: CDR1 GTSNPN, CDR2 SVGIG (reference sequence). The CDR3 has 11 amino acids. V shed 5 bases and J shed 15 bases, with 17 bases lying between them.

The rearrangement joins TRBV6-1 to TRBJ2-2; possibly TRBD1 for D (6 bases). The CDR3 consists of 16 residues. Germline V gene data show CDR1 as MNHNS and CDR2 as SASEGT. V lost 0 bases, J lost 1 base, and 9 bases lay in between. As DNA, the CDR3 is TGTGCCAGCAGTGAAGCGGGACACCTGAACACCGGGGAGCTGTTTTTT. Protein: CASSEAGHLNTGELFF.

This chain connects TRBV7-9 to TRBJ1-1; D is perhaps TRBD1 (5 bases). Germline CDR1 is SEHNR and CDR2 is FQNEAQ (reference sequence). Between the trimmed V and J ends, which lost 5 bases and 1 base, there was a span of 11 bases. This CDR3 region has 14 residues. The CDR3 DNA is TGTGCCAGCAGCCTAGGGGTCGGGAACACTGAAGCTTTCTTT. Translated: CASSLGVGNTEAFF.

The chain links TRBV9 to TRBJ2-7; D remains ambiguous. CDR1 and CDR2 (germline): SGDLS, YYNGEE. V lost 0 bases and J lost 3, with 13 bases in between. CDR3 length equals 15 residues. DNA for the CDR3: TGTGCCAGCAGCGTAGAGGAAGGGAATCTCTACGAGCAGTACTTC. Its protein product is CASSVEEGNLYEQYF.

The chain has TRBV16 and TRBJ2-6; D is unclear. The germline gives CDR1 KGHSY, CDR2 FQNENV. The germline V and J ends were trimmed by 6 bases and 13 bases, with 13 bases remaining between them. The CDR3 contains 12 residues. In DNA form, the CDR3 reads TGTGCCAGCAGTCGGACGGACCGGGTCCTGACTTTC. Its protein is CASSRTDRVLTF.

The V call is TRBV2, the J call TRBJ1-2; D possibly corresponds to TRBD1 (6 bases). The V gene's germline CDR1 is SNHLY and CDR2 FYNNEI. V was cut by 6 bases and J by 4 bases, with 15 bases left in between. CDR3 length: 14 amino acids. The CDR3 spells CASSVKMDSYGYTF. CDR3 sequence (DNA): TGTGCCAGCAGCGTAAAGATGGACAGCTATGGCTACACCTTC.

This chain uses TRBV7-9 with TRBJ2-1; D is undetermined. V was cut by 5 bases and J by 4 bases, with 15 bases left in between. CDR3 length equals 15 residues. Germline CDR1 is SEHNR and CDR2 is FQNEAQ (reference sequence). CDR3 loop: CASSLRRQTYNEQFF. In nucleotides, the CDR3 is TGTGCCAGCAGCCTCCGTCGGCAGACTTACAATGAGCAGTTCTTC.

Concerning this clone itself: This specimen includes other DNA sequences encoding the same CDR3. This rearrangement joins TRBV5-1 to TRBJ2-2; D not certain. V gave up 1 base and J gave up 2 bases, with 0 bases separating them. Germline CDR1 reads SGHRS; CDR2 reads YFSETQ. The CDR3 has 12 amino acids. The CDR3 region is CASSLNTGELFF. Here the CDR3 DNA reads TGCGCCAGCAGCTTGAACACCGGGGAGCTGTTTTTT.

The chain carries TRBV19 and TRBJ2-1; the match to TRBD2 covers 8 bases. CDR1 is LNHDA and CDR2 is SQIVND in the germline V gene (reference sequence). V lost 5 bases, J lost 10 bases, and 13 bases stayed unmatched. The CDR3 loop spans 15 amino acids. This CDR3 is CASSPLGLAGYEQFF. CDR3 coding DNA: TGTGCCAGTAGTCCCCTTGGGTTAGCGGGGTACGAGCAGTTCTTC.

This chain links TRBV11-2 with TRBJ2-5; 13 nucleotides agree with TRBD2. With 5 bases clipped from V and 1 base from J, the junction kept 4 bases outside the gene matches. The germline CDR1 and CDR2 sequences are SGHAT and FQNNGV. The CDR3 is made up of 16 amino acids. CDR3 sequence (DNA): TGTGCCAGCAGCCCGCGACTAGCGGGAGGCCAAGAGACCCAGTACTTC. Amino acids: CASSPRLAGGQETQYF.

The DNA of the CDR3 is TGCGCCAGCAGCCAGGGAGACTCTAGCGTACGTGAGACCCAGTACTTC. Its translation is CASSQGDSSVRETQYF. The rearrangement uses TRBV5-1 and TRBJ2-5; D may be TRBD2 (6 bases). CDR1 SGHRS and CDR2 YFSETQ come from the germline V gene. This CDR3 has 16 residues. With 4 bases removed from V and 5 bases from J, the gap between germline ends came to 21 bases.

The chain uses TRBV6-5 and TRBJ2-3; 7 bases fit TRBD1. The CDR3 sequence is 15 residues long. The V and J ends lost 5 bases and 3 bases, in that order; junction bases with no gene match: 8. CDR1 is MNHEY, CDR2 SVGAGI, per germline. The CDR3 is CASSTRGIGTDTQYF. The CDR3 DNA reads TGTGCCAGCAGTACCAGGGGGATCGGGACAGATACGCAGTATTTT.

The chain combines TRBV5-1 with TRBJ2-7; 8 positions match TRBD1. Germline loops: CDR1 SGHRS, CDR2 YFSETQ. The V segment lost 0 bases and the J segment 4 bases; nucleotides outside the gene matches: 3. CDR3 length equals 14 residues. CDR3 bases: TGCGCCAGCAGCTTGGCCGGACAGGGATACGAGCAGTACTTC. This gives the protein CASSLAGQGYEQYF.

This rearrangement joins TRBV29-1 to TRBJ2-2; weak D call: TRBD2 (6 bases). With 8 bases removed from V and 6 bases from J, the gap between germline ends came to 10 bases. CDR1 and CDR2 from the germline V gene are SQVTM and ANQGSEA. The CDR3 is 11 amino acids. The CDR3 sequence is CSFRDSGELFF. CDR3 DNA sequence: TGCAGCTTCAGGGACTCCGGGGAGCTGTTTTTT.

V is TRBV5-1 and J is TRBJ2-7, with 12 bases fitting TRBD2. V shed 4 bases, J shed 6 bases, and the junction held 8 bases outside the gene matches. This CDR3 has 15 amino acids. Germline CDR1 reads SGHRS; CDR2 reads YFSETQ. In nucleotides, the CDR3 is TGCGCCAGCAGCCCACTAGCGGGAGGCCCTGGCGAGCAGTACTTC. Translation gives CASSPLAGGPGEQYF.

This rearrangement joins TRBV6-1 to TRBJ2-7; D gene uncertain. Per germline, CDR1 MNHNS and CDR2 SASEGT. V lost 8 bases and J lost 3, with 14 bases in between. This CDR3 region has 13 residues. CDR3 sequence (DNA): TGTGCCAGCTTGTGGACGGCAGACTACGAGCAGTACTTC. Its translation: CASLWTADYEQYF.

The genes are TRBV5-6 and TRBJ1-6; D is ambiguous. The length of the CDR3 is 16 residues. Germline CDR1 reads SGHDT; CDR2 reads YYEEEE. Deletions cut 5 bases from V and 5 bases from J, with 17 bases between. CDR3 in DNA: TGTGCCAGCAGATCAACAGTTGGGGTCGATAATTCACCCCTCCACTTT. It specifies CASRSTVGVDNSPLHF.

This rearrangement joins TRBV30 to TRBJ1-5; D possibly corresponds to TRBD1 (6 bases). Germline V gene data show CDR1 as GTSNPN and CDR2 as SVGIG (reference sequence). The V gene lost 1 base and the J gene lost 5 bases, with 9 bases spanning the gap. The CDR3 covers 13 residues. CDR3 amino acids: CAWSAGVDQPQHF. In DNA form, the CDR3 reads TGTGCCTGGAGTGCAGGGGTGGATCAGCCCCAGCATTTT.

This clone was counted once. V and J are TRBV5-1 and TRBJ2-3; no reliable D call. The V gene's germline CDR1 is SGHRS and CDR2 YFSETQ. The CDR3 runs 17 residues. The V gene lost 0 bases and the J gene lost 1 base, with 15 bases spanning the gap. The CDR3 region is CASSLAGRPAGTDTQYF. The CDR3 nucleotides read TGCGCCAGCAGCTTGGCCGGCAGGCCAGCTGGCACAGATACGCAGTATTTT.